This T cell receptor beta chain was sequenced in a study of T cell responses to AZD1222 COVID-19 vaccine. Broader study findings: Scientists sampled the repertoires only once the peak T cell response had passed.

Note on this clone: Its antigen is unknown.

Germline-derived CDR1 and CDR2 are SGHRS and YFSETQ. The CDR3 runs to 16 residues. Trimming shortened V by 4 bases and J by 3 bases, and 17 bases separated the two germline ends. Measured with immunoSEQ multiplex PCR; TCRdb has only the in-frame clones, and not every one. This repertoire shows around 67,000 clones, approximately 83% found once; its top ten account for under 8%. This TCR was recovered from an adult who received the AZD1222 COVID-19 vaccine. The material sequenced was peripheral blood, taken 28 days after the second AZD1222 dose. The chain has TRBV5-1 and TRBJ2-1; weak D call: TRBD2 (6 bases). The chain's CDR3 is CASSGDWDQDYNEQFF. The CDR3 DNA sequence: TGCGCCAGCAGCGGGGACTGGGACCAGGACTACAATGAGCAGTTCTTC.